This T cell receptor (beta chain) emerged from a study of T cell responses to AZD1222 COVID-19 vaccine. Study observations and caveats: Baseline antibody screening turned up just a handful of seropositive AZD1222 recipients.

Comment on this clone: Antigen: not known.

Using immunoSEQ multiplex PCR, the repertoire was profiled, and TCRdb retains in-frame clones only, with some absent. The sample consists of 150,000 or so clones, approximately 90% of them appearing once. The sample was peripheral blood, taken on day 0 of AZD1222 vaccination. The receptor comes from an adult in good health.

The CDR3 spells CASSLAVGEQFF. Written as DNA, the CDR3 is TGCGCCAGCAGCTTGGCCGTGGGGGAGCAGTTCTTC. The rearrangement uses TRBV5-1 and TRBJ2-1; D gene ambiguous. Trimming took 0 bases from V and 10 from J, leaving 8 bases between them. CDR1 is SGHRS and CDR2 is YFSETQ in the germline V gene. The length of the CDR3 is 12 residues.